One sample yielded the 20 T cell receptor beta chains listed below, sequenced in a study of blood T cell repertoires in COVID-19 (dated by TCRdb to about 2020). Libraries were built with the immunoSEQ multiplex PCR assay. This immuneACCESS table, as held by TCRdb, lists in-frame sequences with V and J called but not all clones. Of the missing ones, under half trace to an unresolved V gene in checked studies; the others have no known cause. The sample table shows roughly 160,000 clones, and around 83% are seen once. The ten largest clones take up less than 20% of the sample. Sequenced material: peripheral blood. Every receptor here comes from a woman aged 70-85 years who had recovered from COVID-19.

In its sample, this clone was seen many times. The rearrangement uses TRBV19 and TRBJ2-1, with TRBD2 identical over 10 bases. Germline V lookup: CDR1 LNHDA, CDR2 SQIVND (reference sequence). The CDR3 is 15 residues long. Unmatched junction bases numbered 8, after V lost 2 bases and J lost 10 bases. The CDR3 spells CASSISRLAGVEQFF. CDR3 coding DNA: TGTGCCAGTAGTATATCTCGGCTAGCGGGAGTGGAGCAGTTCTTC.

The CDR3 sequence: CASSSNRDGYTF. CDR3 nucleotide sequence: TGTGCCAGCTCGTCCAACAGGGATGGCTACACCTTC. The chain employs TRBV18 and TRBJ1-2, with D possibly being TRBD1 (6 bases). V was trimmed by 6 bases and J by 6 bases, leaving 11 bases between them. The CDR3 sequence is 12 residues long. The germline gives CDR1 KGHSH, CDR2 LQKENI.

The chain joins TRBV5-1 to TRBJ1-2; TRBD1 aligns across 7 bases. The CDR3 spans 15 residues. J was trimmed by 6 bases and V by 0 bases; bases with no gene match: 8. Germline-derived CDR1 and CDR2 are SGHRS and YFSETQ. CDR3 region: CASSLVLRGPNGYTF. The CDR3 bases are TGCGCCAGCAGCTTGGTTTTGAGGGGGCCGAATGGCTACACCTTC.

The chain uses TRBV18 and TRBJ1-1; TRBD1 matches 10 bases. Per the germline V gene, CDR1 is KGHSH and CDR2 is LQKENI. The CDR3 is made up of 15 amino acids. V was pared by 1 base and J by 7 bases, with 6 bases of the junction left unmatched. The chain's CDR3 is CASSPRTGGLSEAFF. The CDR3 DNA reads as TGTGCCAGCTCACCACGGACAGGGGGTCTAAGTGAAGCTTTCTTT.

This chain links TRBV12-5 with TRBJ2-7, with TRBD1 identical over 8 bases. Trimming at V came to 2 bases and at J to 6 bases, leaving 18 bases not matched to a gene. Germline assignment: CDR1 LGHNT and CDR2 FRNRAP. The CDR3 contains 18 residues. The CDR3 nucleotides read TGTGCTAGTGGTTTGCCAGCCCTCCGACAGGGGATCATGGGCGAGCAGTACTTC. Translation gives CASGLPALRQGIMGEQYF.

The CDR3: CAKLRGENGNEQFF. For the CDR3, the DNA is TGTGCCAAGCTCAGGGGGGAAAATGGCAATGAGCAGTTCTTC. The V call is TRBV2, the J call TRBJ2-1, with D perhaps TRBD1 (7 bases). CDR3 size: 14 residues. The V and J ends lost 10 bases and 6 bases respectively, with 19 bases between them. Germline CDR1 and CDR2: SNHLY and FYNNEI.

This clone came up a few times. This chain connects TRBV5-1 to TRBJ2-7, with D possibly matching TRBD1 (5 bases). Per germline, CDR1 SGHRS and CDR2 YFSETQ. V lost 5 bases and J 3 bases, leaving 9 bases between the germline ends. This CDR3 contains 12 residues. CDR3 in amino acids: CASRGRNYEQYF. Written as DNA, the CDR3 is TGCGCCAGCAGGGGGCGGAACTACGAGCAGTACTTC.

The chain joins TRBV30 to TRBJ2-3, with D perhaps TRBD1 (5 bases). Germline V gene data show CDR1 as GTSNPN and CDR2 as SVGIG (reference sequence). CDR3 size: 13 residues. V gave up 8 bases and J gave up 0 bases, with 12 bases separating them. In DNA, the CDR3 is TGTGCCACGAGACAGTCTAGCACAGATACGCAGTATTTT. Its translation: CATRQSSTDTQYF.

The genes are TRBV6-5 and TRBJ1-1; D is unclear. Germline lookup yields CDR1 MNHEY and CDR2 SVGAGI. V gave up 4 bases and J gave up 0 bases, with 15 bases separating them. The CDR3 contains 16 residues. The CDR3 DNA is TGTGCCAGCAGTTTACCGAACGCCAACATGAACACTGAAGCTTTCTTT. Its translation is CASSLPNANMNTEAFF.

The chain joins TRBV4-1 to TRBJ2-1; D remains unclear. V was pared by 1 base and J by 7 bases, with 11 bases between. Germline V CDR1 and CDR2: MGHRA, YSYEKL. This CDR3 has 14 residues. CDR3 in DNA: TGCGCCAGCAGCCAAGTGGGCCAGTTGAATGAGCAGTTCTTC. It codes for CASSQVGQLNEQFF.

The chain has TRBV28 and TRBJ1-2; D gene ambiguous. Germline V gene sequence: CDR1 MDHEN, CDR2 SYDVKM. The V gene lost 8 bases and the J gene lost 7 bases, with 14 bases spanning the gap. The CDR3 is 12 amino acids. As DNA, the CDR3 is TGTGCCAGCGGCGGAGTCTTCCTTGGCTACACCTTC. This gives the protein CASGGVFLGYTF.

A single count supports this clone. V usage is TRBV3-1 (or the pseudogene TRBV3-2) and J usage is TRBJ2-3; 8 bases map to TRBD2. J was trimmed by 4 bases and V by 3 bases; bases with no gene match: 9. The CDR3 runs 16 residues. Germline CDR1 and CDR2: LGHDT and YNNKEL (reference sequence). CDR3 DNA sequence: TGTGCCAGCAGCCACGGGGCGGGGGGCCCCGCAGATACGCAGTATTTT. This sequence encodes CASSHGAGGPADTQYF.

This chain's CDR3 is CASSPQTGWGDEQYF. The CDR3 bases are TGTGCCAGCAGCCCACAGACAGGGTGGGGAGACGAGCAGTACTTC. The chain couples TRBV7-8 to TRBJ2-7, with 7 bases fitting TRBD1. Germline CDR1 reads SGHVS; CDR2 reads FQNEAQ. This CDR3 comprises 15 residues. The J segment lost 5 bases and the V segment lost 5 bases, leaving 12 bases of the junction unmatched.

Written as DNA, the CDR3 is TGTGCCAGCAGCTTAGCCCCGGGACAGGGAGGGACCCAGTACTTC. Translated: CASSLAPGQGGTQYF. The genes are TRBV7-2 and TRBJ2-5; 9 bases map to TRBD1. V shed 0 bases and J 7 bases; nucleotides not matched to a gene: 6. Germline V CDR1 and CDR2: SGHTA, FQGNSA. The CDR3 extends over 15 amino acids.

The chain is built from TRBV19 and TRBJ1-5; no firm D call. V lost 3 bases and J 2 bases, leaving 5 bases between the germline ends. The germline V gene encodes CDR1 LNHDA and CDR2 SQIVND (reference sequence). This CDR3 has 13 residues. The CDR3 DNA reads TGTGCCAGTAGTATGGAGGGCAATCAGCCCCAGCATTTT. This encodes CASSMEGNQPQHF.

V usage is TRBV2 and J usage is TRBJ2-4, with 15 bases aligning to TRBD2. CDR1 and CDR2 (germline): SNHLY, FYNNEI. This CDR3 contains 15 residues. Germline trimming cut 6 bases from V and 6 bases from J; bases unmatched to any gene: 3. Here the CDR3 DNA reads TGTGCCAGCAGCCAGGGACTAGCGGGAGGAAACATTCAGTACTTC. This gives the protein CASSQGLAGGNIQYF. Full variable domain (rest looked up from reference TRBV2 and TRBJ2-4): EPEVTQTPSHQVTQMGQEVILRCVPISNHLYFYWYRQILGQKVEFLVSFYNNEISEKSEIFDDQFSVERPDGSNFTLKIRSTKLEDSAMYFCASSQGLAGGNIQYFGAGTRLSVL.

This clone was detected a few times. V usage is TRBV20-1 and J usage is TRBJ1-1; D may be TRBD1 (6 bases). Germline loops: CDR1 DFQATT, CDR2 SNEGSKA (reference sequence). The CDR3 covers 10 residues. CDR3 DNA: TGCAGGGTACAGGGCAATGAAGCTTTCTTT. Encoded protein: CRVQGNEAFF.

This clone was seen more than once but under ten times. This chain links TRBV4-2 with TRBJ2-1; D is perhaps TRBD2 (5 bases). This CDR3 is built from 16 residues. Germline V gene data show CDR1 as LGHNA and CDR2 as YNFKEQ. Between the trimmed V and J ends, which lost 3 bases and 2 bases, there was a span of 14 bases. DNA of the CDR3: TGTGCCAGCAGCCAGGACCCGGACGGGACCTACAATGAGCAGTTCTTC. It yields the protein CASSQDPDGTYNEQFF.

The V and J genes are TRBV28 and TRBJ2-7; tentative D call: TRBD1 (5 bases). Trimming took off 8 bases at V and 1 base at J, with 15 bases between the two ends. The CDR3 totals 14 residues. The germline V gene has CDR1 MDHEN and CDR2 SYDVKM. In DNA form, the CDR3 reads TGTGCCAGCGTGCTGGGTAGGGGTTCCTACGAGCAGTACTTC. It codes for CASVLGRGSYEQYF.

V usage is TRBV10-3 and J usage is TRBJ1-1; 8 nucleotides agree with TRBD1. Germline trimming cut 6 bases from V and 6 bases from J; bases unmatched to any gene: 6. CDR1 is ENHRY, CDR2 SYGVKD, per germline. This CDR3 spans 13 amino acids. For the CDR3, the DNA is TGTGCCATCAGCAGACAGGGGCTCTCTGAAGCTTTCTTT. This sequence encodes CAISRQGLSEAFF.